The present T cell receptor beta chain was sequenced within a study of breast tumors, draining lymph nodes, adjacent tissues (dated by TCRdb to between 2015 and 2016). Background on the whole study: The study compared TCR beta repertoires across tumor, adjacent nontumor tissue and axillary lymph nodes from breast cancer patients. In human breast cancer, the study set out to assess how tumor, surrounding tissue and draining lymph node repertoires relate to one another and whether T cells might be exchanged between them. What the work shows at the level of the full study, not this receptor alone: The study presented the conclusion that tumor T cells originate in lymph nodes as consistent with a hypothesis, not as something directly demonstrated. Tumors showed preferential V and J gene usage, and their T-cell repertoire diversity fell below that of lymph nodes yet above that of nontumor tissue. Tumor and nontumor tissue repertoires were significantly more similar in luminal-like than in basal-like breast cancer. The data were considered consistent with the idea that most tumor T cells come from the lymph node and then expand in tumor tissue.

The reads were generated on an Illumina HiSeq 2000. TCR beta chain libraries were generated through multiplex PCR amplification. High-throughput sequencing was used to analyze the amplified TCR beta chain products. TCRdb itself trimmed the public reads at Q25 with fastp, ran MiXCR and retained productive beta chains. CDR3 protein duplicates are merged, each entry listing the most common genes and DNA. For this sample the table gives about 22,000 distinct CDR3 sequences, of which 50% to 75% were detected only once. The top ten hold approximately 21% of the sample. Trimming costs V 5 bases and J 1 base, and their ends lie 11 bases apart. CDR3 length: 14 amino acids, cysteine to phenylalanine. The DNA shown is the 42-base CDR3, in frame from base 1. The germline V gene specifies MNHEY as CDR1 and SVGEGT as CDR2. By how much of the sample it makes up, this clonotype is medium-sized (0.01 to 0.1%). The antigen it recognizes is unknown. The record has no base qualities; no much larger clone is one base away.

Adjacent samples were composed of nontumor breast tissue surrounding the tumor. The rearranged chain carries TRBV6-2 or TRBV6-3 and TRBJ2-5; TRBD2 is perhaps the D gene, given 6 matching bases. This clonotype was sampled from a female donor with breast cancer. Some clones in this sample may be carry-over from other donors' samples. The source material was tumor-adjacent breast tissue. The encoded CDR3 is CASSPSGLQETQYF. In nucleotide form, the sequence is TGTGCCAGCAGTCCCAGCGGGCTCCAAGAGACCCAGTACTTC.